This T cell receptor beta chain came from a study of T cell clones after liver transplantation. In the study overall: As an antigen-independent comparator, third-party-reactive TCRbeta sequences came from pre-transplant mixed lymphocyte reactions. Draws occurred before transplant, before withdrawal, and after complete or failed withdrawal.

TCRdb's table, derived via immunoSEQ multiplex PCR, lists solely in-frame clones and lacks some. Among over 15,000 clones listed, 75% to 90% were seen once. This CDR3 comprises 15 residues. V lost 3 bases, J lost 4 bases, and 5 bases stayed unmatched. Germline lookup yields CDR1 SGDLS and CDR2 YYNGEE. Material: CD8+ T cells from blood, obtained 45 to 46 months after liver transplant. The sequence was collected from a human patient who received a liver transplant. Certain T cells may be donor cells from the graft. This chain uses TRBV9 with TRBJ2-3, with 10 bases fitting TRBD2. Written as DNA, the CDR3 is TGTGCCAGCAGCGGAGAAGCGGGAGGGTCAGATACGCAGTATTTT. This gives the protein CASSGEAGGSDTQYF.